This T cell receptor beta chain stems from a study of OX40 agonist ivuxolimab in advanced cancers. Study background: Patients were dosed intravenously with ivuxolimab at 0.01 to 10 mg/kg every 2 weeks.

Concerning this clone: Its antigen is as yet unknown.

The study's findings and limits: With doses of 0.1-3.0 mg/kg, partial responders showed among the lowest clonal expansion.

Systemic immunosuppression or autoimmune disease history was grounds to exclude patients. At cycle 4 day 1, cycle 7 day 1, and baseline, blood was sampled. The method was immunoSEQ multiplex PCR; TCRdb's version includes in-frame clones alone and lacks a portion of them. Among some 45,000 clones, roughly 80% were seen once, and the ten largest hold roughly 2.2%. Germline V gene data show CDR1 as SGHVS and CDR2 as FQNEAQ. The CDR3 spans 14 residues. The V and J ends lost 2 bases and 7 bases respectively, with 11 bases between them. Sequenced here: CD4+ or CD8+ T cells sorted from blood, sampled in a trial of the OX40 agonist ivuxolimab. This TCR derives from an adult with an advanced solid tumor such as melanoma, head and neck, liver or kidney cancer. This chain links TRBV7-8 with TRBJ1-4; no reliable D call. The CDR3 coding sequence is TGTGCCAGCAGCTTACGGGCTCGTAGTGAAAAACTGTTTTTT. It encodes CASSLRARSEKLFF.